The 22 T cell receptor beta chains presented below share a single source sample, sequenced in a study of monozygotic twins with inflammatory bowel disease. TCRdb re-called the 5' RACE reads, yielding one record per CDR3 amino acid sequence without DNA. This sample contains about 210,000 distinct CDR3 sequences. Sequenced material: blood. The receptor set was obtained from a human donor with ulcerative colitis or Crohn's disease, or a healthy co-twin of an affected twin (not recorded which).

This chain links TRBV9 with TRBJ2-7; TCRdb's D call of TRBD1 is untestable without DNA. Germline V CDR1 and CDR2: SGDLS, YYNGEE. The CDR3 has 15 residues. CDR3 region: CASSLDGQSSYEQYF. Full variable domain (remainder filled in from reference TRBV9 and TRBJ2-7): DSGVTQTPKHLITATGQRVTLRCSPRSGDLSVYWYQQSLDQGLQFLIQYYNGEERAKGNILERFSAQQFPDLHSELNLSSLELGDSALYFCASSLDGQSSYEQYFGPGTRLTVT.

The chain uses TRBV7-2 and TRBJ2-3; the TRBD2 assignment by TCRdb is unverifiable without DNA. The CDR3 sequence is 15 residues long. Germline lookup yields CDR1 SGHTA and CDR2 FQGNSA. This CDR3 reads CASSLGLADTDTQYF. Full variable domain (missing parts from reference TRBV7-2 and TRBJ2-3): GAGVSQSPSNKVTEKGKDVELRCDPISGHTALYWYRQSLGQGLEFLIYFQGNSAPDKSGLPSDRFSAERTGGSVSTLTIQRTQQEDSAVYLCASSLGLADTDTQYFGPGTRLTVL.

The CDR3 loop reads CSARQGTGPTEDEQFF. This chain joins TRBV20-1 and TRBJ2-1; as DNA is missing, the TRBD2 call by TCRdb cannot be tested. The CDR3 sequence is 16 residues long. Germline CDR1 is DFQATT and CDR2 is SNEGSKA (reference sequence).

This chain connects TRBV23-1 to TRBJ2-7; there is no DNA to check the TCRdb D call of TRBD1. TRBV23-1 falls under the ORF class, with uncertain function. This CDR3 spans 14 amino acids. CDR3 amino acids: CASTRRGAWYEQYF.

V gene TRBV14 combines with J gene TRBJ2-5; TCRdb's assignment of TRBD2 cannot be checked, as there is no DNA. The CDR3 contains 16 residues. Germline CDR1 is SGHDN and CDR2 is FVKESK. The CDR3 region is CASSLGTSGKKETQYF.

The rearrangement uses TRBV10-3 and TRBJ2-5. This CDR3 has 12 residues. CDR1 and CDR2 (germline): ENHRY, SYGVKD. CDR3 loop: CAISQGVETQYF.

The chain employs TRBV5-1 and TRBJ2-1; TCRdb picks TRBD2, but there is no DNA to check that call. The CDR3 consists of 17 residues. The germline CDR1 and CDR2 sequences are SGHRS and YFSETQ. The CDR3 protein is CASSLRLAGFSYNEQFF.

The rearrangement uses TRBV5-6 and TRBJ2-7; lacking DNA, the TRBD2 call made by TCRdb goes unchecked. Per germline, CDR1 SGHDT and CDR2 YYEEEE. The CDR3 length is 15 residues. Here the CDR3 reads CASSLAGLGAYEQYF.

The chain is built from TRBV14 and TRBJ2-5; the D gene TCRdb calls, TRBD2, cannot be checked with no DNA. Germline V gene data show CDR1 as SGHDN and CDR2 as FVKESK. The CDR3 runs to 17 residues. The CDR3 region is CASSQGLAGGLQETQYF.

The CDR3: CASSLRLTLFGANVLTF. V usage is TRBV5-6 and J usage is TRBJ2-6. This CDR3 is 17 amino acids long. The germline CDR1 and CDR2 sequences are SGHDT and YYEEEE.

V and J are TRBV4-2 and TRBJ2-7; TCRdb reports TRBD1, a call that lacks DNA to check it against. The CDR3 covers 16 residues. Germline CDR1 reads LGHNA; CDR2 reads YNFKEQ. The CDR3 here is CASSQAPGTGSYEQYF.

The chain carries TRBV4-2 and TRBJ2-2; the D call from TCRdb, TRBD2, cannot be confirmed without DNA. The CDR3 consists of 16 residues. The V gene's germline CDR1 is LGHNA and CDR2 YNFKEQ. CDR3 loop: CASSQAFGLLTGELFF.

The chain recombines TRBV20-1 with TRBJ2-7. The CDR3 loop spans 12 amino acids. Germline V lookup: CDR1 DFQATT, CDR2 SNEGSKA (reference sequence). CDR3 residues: CSPSGTPYEQYF.

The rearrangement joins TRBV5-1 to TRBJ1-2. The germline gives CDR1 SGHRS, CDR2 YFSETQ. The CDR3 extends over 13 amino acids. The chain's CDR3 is CASSDGELYGYTF.

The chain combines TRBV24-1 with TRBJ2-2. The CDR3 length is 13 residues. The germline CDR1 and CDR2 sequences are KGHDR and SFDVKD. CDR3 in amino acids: CATSDLYSGELFF.

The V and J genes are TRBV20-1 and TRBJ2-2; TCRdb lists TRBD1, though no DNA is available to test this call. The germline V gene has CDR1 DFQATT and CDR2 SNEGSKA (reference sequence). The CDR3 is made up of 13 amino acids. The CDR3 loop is CSAPETNTGELFF.

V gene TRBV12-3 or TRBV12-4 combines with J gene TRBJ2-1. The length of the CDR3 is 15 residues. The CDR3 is CASSLSFSSYNEQFF.

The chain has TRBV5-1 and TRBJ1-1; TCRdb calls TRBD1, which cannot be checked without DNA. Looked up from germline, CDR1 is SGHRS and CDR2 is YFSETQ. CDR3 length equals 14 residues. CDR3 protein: CASSPTVLSTEAFF.

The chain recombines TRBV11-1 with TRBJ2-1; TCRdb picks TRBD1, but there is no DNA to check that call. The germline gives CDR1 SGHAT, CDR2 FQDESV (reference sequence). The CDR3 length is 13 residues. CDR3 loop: CASRDRGYNEQFF. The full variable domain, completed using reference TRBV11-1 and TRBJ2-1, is EAEVAQSPRYKITEKSQAVAFWCDPISGHATLYWYRQILGQGPELLVQFQDESVVDDSQLPKDRFSAERLKGVDSTLKIQPAELGDSAMYLCASRDRGYNEQFFGPGTRLTVL.

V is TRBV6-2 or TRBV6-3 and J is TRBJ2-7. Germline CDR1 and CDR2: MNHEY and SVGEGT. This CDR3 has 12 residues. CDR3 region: CASSYPSYEQYF.

CDR3 amino acids: CASSFGLAGTSGANVLTF. V is TRBV27 and J is TRBJ2-6; TCRdb indicates TRBD2, and absent DNA this call remains unverified. The CDR3 extends over 18 amino acids. Germline assignment: CDR1 MNHEY and CDR2 SMNVEV (reference sequence).

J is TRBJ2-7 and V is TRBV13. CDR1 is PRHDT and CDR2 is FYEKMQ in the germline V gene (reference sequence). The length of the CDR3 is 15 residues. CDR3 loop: CASSLRTSGSYEQYF.